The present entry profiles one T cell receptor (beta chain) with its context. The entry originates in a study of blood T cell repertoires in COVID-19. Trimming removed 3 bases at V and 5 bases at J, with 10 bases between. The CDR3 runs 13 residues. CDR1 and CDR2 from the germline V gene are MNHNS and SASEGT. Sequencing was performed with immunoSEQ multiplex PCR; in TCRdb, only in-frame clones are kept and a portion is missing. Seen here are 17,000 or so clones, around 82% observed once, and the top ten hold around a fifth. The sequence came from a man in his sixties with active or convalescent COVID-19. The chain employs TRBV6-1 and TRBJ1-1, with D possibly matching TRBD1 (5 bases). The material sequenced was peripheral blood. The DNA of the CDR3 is TGTGCCAGCAGTGACAGGGAGGGTACTGAAGCTTTCTTT. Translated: CASSDREGTEAFF.